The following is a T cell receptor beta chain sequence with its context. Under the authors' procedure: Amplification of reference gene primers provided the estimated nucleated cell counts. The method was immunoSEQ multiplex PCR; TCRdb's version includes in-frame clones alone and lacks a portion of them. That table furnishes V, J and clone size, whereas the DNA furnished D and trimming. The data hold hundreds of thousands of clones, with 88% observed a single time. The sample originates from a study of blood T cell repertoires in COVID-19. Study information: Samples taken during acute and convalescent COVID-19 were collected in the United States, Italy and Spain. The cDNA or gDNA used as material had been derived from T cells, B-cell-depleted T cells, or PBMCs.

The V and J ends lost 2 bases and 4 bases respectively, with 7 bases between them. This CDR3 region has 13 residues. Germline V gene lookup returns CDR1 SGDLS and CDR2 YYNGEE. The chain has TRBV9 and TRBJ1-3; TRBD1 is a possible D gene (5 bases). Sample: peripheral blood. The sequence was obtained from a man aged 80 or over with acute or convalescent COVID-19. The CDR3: CASSVDRGNTIYF. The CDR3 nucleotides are TGTGCCAGCAGCGTTGACAGAGGAAACACCATATATTTT. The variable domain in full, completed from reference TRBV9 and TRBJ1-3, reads DSGVTQTPKHLITATGQRVTLRCSPRSGDLSVYWYQQSLDQGLQFLIQYYNGEERAKGNILERFSAQQFPDLHSELNLSSLELGDSALYFCASSVDRGNTIYFGEGSWLTVV.